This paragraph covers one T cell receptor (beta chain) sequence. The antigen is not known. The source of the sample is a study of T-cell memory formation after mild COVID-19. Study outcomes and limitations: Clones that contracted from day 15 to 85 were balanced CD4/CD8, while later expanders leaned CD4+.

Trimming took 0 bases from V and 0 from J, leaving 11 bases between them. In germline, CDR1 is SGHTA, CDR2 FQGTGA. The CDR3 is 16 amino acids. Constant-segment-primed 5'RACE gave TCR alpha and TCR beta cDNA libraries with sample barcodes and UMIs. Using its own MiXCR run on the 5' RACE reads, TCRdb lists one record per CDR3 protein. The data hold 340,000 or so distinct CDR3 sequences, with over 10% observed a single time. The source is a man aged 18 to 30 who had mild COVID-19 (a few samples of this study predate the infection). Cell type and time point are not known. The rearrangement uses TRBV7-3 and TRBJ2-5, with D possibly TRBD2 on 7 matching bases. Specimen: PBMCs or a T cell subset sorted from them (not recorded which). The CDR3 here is CASSLTGGAYQETQYF. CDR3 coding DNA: TGTGCCAGCAGCTTAACTGGGGGGGCGTACCAAGAGACCCAGTACTTC.